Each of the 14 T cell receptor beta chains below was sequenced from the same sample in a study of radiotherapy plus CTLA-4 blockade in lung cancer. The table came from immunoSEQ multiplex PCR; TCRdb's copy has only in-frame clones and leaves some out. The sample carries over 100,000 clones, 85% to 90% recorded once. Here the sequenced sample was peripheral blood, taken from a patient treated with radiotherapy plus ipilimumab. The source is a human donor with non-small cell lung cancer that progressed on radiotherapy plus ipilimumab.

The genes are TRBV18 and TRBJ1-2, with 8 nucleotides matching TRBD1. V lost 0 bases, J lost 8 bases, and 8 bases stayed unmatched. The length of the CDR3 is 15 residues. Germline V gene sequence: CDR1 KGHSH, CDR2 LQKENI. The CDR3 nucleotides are TGTGCCAGCTCACCACCGACGACAGGGGCGGGCGGCTACACCTTC. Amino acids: CASSPPTTGAGGYTF.

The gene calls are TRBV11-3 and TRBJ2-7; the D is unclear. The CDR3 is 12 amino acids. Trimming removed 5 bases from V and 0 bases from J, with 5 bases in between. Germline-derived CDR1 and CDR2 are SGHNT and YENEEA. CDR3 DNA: TGTGCCAGCAGCCATAACTCCTACGAGCAGTACTTC. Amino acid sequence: CASSHNSYEQYF. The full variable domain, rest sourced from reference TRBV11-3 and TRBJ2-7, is EAGVVQSPRYKIIEKKQPVAFWCNPISGHNTLYWYLQNLGQGPELLIRYENEEAVDDSQLPKDRFSAERLKGVDSTLKIQPAELGDSAVYLCASSHNSYEQYFGPGTRLTVT.

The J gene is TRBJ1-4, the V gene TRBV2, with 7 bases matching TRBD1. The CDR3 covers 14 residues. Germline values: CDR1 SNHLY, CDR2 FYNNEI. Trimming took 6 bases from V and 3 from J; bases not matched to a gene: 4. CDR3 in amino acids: CASRGDSSNEKLFF. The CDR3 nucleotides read TGTGCCAGCAGGGGGGACAGTTCTAATGAAAAACTGTTTTTT.

CDR3 loop: CAWSVLPRGPQETQYF. CDR3 nucleotide sequence: TGTGCCTGGAGTGTACTTCCCAGGGGGCCCCAAGAGACCCAGTACTTC. This chain joins TRBV30 and TRBJ2-5; 8 nucleotides match TRBD1. J gave up 1 base and V 0 bases, and 7 bases lay outside the gene matches. Looked up from germline, CDR1 is GTSNPN and CDR2 is SVGIG (reference sequence). CDR3 length equals 16 residues.

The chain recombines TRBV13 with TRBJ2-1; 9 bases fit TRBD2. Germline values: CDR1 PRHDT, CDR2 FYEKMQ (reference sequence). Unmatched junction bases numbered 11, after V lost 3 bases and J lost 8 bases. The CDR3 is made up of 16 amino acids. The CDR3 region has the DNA TGTGCCAGCAGCTTTAGGGCGGGAGGGTTGCCGCATGAGCAGTTCTTC. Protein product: CASSFRAGGLPHEQFF.

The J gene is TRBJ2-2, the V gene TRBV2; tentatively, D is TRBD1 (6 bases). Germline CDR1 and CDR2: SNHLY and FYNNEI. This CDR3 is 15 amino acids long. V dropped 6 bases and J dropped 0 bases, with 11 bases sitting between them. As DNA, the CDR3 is TGTGCCAGCAGGAAACAGGGTTCGAACACCGGGGAGCTGTTTTTT. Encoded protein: CASRKQGSNTGELFF.

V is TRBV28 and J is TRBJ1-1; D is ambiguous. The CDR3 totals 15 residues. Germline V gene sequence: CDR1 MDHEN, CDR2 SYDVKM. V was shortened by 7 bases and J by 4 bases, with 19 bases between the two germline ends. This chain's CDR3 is CASTGGSIRSTEAFF. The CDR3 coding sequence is TGTGCCAGCACCGGCGGGTCGATCAGGAGCACTGAAGCTTTCTTT.

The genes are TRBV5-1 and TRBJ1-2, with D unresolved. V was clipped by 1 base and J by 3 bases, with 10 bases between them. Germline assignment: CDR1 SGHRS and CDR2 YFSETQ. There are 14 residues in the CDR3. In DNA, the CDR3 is TGCGCCAGCAGCTTGTCGGGTCCAGACTATGGCTACACCTTC. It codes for CASSLSGPDYGYTF.

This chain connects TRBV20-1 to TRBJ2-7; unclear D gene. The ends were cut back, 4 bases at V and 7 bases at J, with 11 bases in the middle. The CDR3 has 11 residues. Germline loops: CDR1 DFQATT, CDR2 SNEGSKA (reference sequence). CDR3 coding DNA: TGCAGTGCTAAACTTCAGAGGGAGCAGTACTTC. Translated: CSAKLQREQYF.

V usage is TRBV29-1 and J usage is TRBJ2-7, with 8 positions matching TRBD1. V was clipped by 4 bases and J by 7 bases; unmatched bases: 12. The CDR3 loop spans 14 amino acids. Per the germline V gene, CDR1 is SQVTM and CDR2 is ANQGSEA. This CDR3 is CSVGALQGAGEQYF. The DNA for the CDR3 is TGCAGCGTTGGCGCCCTCCAGGGGGCAGGTGAGCAGTACTTC.

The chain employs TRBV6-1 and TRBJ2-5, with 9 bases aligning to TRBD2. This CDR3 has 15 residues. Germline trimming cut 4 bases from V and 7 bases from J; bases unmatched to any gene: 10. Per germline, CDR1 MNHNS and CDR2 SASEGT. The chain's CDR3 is CASSGGSGSLGTQYF. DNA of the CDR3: TGTGCCAGCAGTGGAGGTAGCGGGAGTTTAGGGACCCAGTACTTC.

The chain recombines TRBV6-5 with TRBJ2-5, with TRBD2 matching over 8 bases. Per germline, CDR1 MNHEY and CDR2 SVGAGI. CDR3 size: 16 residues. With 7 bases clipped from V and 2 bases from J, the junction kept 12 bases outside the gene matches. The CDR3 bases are TGTGCCAGCAAATACTCAACGGGAGGGATACAAGAGACCCAGTACTTC. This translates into CASKYSTGGIQETQYF.

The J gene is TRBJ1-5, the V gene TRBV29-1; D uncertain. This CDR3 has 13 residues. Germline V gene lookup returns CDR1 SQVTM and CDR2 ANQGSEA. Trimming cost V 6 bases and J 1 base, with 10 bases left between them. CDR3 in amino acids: CSVWVASNQPQHF. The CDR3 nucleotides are TGCAGCGTGTGGGTAGCGAGCAATCAGCCCCAGCATTTT.

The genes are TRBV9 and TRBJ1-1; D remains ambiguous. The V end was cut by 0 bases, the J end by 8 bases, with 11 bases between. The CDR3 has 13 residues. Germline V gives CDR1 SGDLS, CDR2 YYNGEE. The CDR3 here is CASSVVAGIEAFF. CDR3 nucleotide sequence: TGTGCCAGCAGCGTAGTGGCCGGGATCGAAGCTTTCTTT.